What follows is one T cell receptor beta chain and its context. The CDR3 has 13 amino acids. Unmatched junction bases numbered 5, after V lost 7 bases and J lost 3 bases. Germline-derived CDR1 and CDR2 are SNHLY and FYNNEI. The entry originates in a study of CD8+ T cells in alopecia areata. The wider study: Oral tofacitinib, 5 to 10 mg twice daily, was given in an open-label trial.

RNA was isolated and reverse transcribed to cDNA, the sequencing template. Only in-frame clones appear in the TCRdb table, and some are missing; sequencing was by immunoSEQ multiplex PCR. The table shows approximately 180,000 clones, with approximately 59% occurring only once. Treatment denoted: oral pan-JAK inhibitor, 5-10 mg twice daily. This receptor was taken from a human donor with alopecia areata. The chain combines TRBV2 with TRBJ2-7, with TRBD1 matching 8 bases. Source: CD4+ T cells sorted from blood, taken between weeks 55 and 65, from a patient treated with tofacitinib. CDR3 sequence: CASIMDRDYEQYF. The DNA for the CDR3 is TGTGCCAGCATCATGGACAGGGACTACGAGCAGTACTTC.